The entry below describes one T cell receptor (beta chain). The antigen it binds to is not known. There are no base qualities to consult, and no much larger clone falls within one base. The data were taken from a study of Ad26.COV2.S vaccination and SARS-CoV-2 variants (dated by TCRdb to the early 2020s). For the study in its entirety: Donors in the vaccine arm were drawn from COV1001, a phase I-IIa trial of Ad26.COV2.S in healthy adults that was multicentre, randomized, double-blind and placebo-controlled. Dosing of Ad26.COV2.S was intramuscular, at either 5x10^10 or 1x10^11 viral particles, delivered as one shot or as two shots spaced 56 days apart. Sequencing of the TCRbeta repertoire served to evaluate the specificity and breadth of SARS-CoV-2-reactive T cell receptors following Ad26.COV2.S vaccination. A total of around 32 samples were included in the TCR-sequenced set, comprising roughly 19 Ad26.COV2.S vaccine recipients, 5 placebo recipients and 8 SARS-CoV-2 convalescent individuals. Participants in the trial were split at random into five groups of five each, receiving low-dose or high-dose Ad26.COV2.S once or twice, or else placebo on both occasions. Investigators did not know the trial group allocation while performing experiments and assessing outcomes. Findings and caveats that apply to the study as a whole: The authors noted that the TCR breadth and depth analyses may have underestimated total T cell responses. Spike-specific TCR breadth was higher in Ad26.COV2.S recipients than in placebo recipients (P = 0.0014). After vaccination, spike-specific CD8+ and CD4+ T cell responses were reported to show substantial breadth. Non-spike TCR breadth was comparable between vaccine and placebo recipients, consistent with the vaccine containing only spike. The study was not powered to compare responses between vaccine doses or regimens.

The treatment or condition label for this specimen denotes: approximately 18 received Ad26.COV2.S at low or high dose, single or two shots; 5 received placebo; per-sample allocation not given. For vaccine and placebo recipients, the sequenced repertoires came from samples collected on day 63 after the first injection. Cohort 1b enrolled around 23 adults aged 18-55 years at a single site in Boston, USA, between 29 July and 7 August 2020. Ad26.COV2.S consisted of a replication-incompetent adenovirus type 26 vector by which a prefusion-stabilized SARS-CoV-2 spike protein from the original Wuhan strain was expressed. The immunoSEQ Assay was used to sequence TCRbeta CDR3 regions. After extraction, genomic DNA underwent amplification by bias-controlled multiplex PCR, followed by high-throughput sequencing. In the original analysis: To quantify the absolute abundance of each unique TCRbeta CDR3 region, sequences were collapsed and filtered. Usable DNA was measured by amplifying reference genes present in all nucleated cells, and TCRbeta template counts were normalized to that usable DNA to estimate T cell fraction. Repertoire TCRs were annotated as SARS-CoV-2-specific when V gene, CDR3 amino acid sequence and J gene were exactly matched to a known reactive TCR set. The reference SARS-CoV-2 TCR set came from MIRA and was filtered for enrichment in COVID-19-positive ImmuneCODE repertoires, removing public or cross-reactive TCRs. Drawing on the MIRA antigens, annotated TCRs were analysed further at the level of specific ORF or position within ORF. Breadth was defined as the number of annotated unique rearrangements divided by the total number of unique productive rearrangements, and depth was defined as the summed frequency of the annotated unique rearrangements. Two-sided Wilcoxon rank-sum tests were applied when comparing TCR breadth between groups. The source is immuneACCESS, and TCRdb retained only in-frame sequences with V and J called. Part of the clones is not carried over; for the studies checked, unresolved V genes explain less than half of this, and the remainder is unexplained. V, J and clone size reflect that table, while D and trimming were determined from the DNA. For this sample there are approximately 360,000 clones; under 90% appear just once. The ten most abundant clones make up almost 7.5% of the sample.

The receptor's source is a person aged 18-60 years who received the Ad26.COV2.S COVID-19 vaccine or a placebo. The sample was peripheral blood, taken in a trial of Ad26.COV2.S vaccine versus placebo.

The CDR3 in this case is CASSEPYSGNTIYF. The sequenced DNA is TGTGCCAGCAGTGAACCCTACTCTGGAAACACCATATATTTT. The chain was built from TRBV25-1 and TRBJ1-3, with the identity of the D gene unclear. The V end loses 2 bases and the J end loses 0 bases, and a stretch of 5 bases separates them. For CDR1 and CDR2, the germline V gene lists MGHDK and SYGVNS. The CDR3 sequence holds 14 residues, the cysteine and phenylalanine included. The read is trimmed to its CDR3 DNA, 42 bases read in frame from base 1.